Presented here are 3 T cell receptor beta chains from one specimen sequenced in a study of read filtering for tumor transcriptome and immune sequencing (dated by TCRdb to the early 2020s). Instrument used: Illumina HiSeq 4000. TCR libraries were constructed from approximately 390 ng RNA using the Immunoverse kit, and molecular barcoded adaptors covering alpha/delta and beta/gamma chains were employed. Through fastp at Q25 and MiXCR, TCRdb rebuilt clones from the public reads, retaining in-frame beta chains. Here each entry gathers all rows of one CDR3 protein and keeps the most common genes and DNA. The sample table records around 130,000 distinct CDR3 sequences; 13% of these occur just once. Clones ranked in the top ten supply about 10% of the sample. The sequenced sample was a population of CD138-negative cells sorted from bone marrow. According to the study, the label for this sample's cell subset or site signals: bone marrow mononuclear cells depleted of CD138+ plasma/myeloma cells by negative magnetic selection. The receptor source for this set is a donor at least 40 years old with multiple myeloma.

This clonotype was seen a few times. This chain links TRBV7-9 with TRBJ2-1; TRBD2 might be the D (6 bases). V was pared by 3 bases and J by 4 bases, with 13 bases between. Germline CDR1 SEHNR, CDR2 FQNEAQ (reference sequence). This CDR3 spans 15 amino acids. This CDR3 reads CASSLPGERYNEQFF. CDR3 sequence (DNA): TGTGCCAGCAGCTTGCCGGGAGAACGTTACAATGAGCAGTTCTTC.

As regards this clonotype: The conserved final phenylalanine or tryptophan is absent from the CDR3, which likely points to a read error. V and J are TRBV28 and TRBJ1-1; D call uncertain. The CDR3 has 13 residues. Germline assignment: CDR1 MDHEN and CDR2 SYDVKM. Deletions cut 1 base from V and 5 bases from J, with 8 bases between. The CDR3 nucleotides read TGTGCCAGCAGTTTATTATCCAGGACTGAAGCTTTCCTT. Translating gives CASSLLSRTEAFL.

About this clonotype itself: A single base separates this from a much larger clone, so it may be a read error. The genes are TRBV11-2 and TRBJ1-1, with 7 bases matching TRBD1. The junction had 17 bases not matched to a gene; V was cut back by 7 bases and J by 6 bases. Germline V gene data show CDR1 as SGHAT and CDR2 as FQNNGV. CDR3 length equals 16 residues. CDR3 in DNA: TGTGCCAGCAACCTAAACCAGGGGGTGGGGGGCGCTGAAGCTTTCTTT. This translates into CASNLNQGVGGAEAFF.